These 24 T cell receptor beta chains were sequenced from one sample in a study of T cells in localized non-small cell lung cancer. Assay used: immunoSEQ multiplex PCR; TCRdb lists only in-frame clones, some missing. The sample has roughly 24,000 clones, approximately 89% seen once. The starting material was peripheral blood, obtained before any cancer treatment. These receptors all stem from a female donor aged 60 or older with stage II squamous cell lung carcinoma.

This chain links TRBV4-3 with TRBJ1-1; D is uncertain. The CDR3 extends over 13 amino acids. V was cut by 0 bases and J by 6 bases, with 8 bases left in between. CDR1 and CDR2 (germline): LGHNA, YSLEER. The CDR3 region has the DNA TGCGCCAGCAGCCAAGACGGCACAGCTGAAGCTTTCTTT. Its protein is CASSQDGTAEAFF.

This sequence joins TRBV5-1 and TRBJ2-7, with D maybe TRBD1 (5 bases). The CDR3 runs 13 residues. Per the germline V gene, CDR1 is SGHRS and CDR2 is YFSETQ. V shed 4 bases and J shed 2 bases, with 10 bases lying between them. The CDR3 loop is CASSVDTPYEQYF. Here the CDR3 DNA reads TGCGCCAGCAGCGTGGACACCCCCTACGAGCAGTACTTC.

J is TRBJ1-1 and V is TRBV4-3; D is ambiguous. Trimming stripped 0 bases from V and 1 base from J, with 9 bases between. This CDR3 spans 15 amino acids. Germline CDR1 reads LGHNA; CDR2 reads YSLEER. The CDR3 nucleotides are TGCGCCAGCAGCCAAGATTTGGGCAGGAACACTGAAGCTTTCTTT. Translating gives CASSQDLGRNTEAFF.

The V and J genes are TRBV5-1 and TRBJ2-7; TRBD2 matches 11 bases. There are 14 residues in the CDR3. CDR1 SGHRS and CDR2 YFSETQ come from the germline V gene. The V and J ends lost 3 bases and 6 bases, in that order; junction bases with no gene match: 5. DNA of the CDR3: TGCGCCAGCAGCTCGGGACTAGCGGTTGTCGAGCAGTACTTC. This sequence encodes CASSSGLAVVEQYF.

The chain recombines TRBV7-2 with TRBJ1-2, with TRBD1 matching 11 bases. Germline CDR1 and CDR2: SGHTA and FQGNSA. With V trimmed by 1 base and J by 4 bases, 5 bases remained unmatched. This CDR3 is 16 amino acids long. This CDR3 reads CASSLGTGGLGYGYTF. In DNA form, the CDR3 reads TGTGCCAGCAGCTTAGGGACAGGGGGCTTGGGCTATGGCTACACCTTC.

In DNA, the CDR3 is TGCGCCAGCAGCTTAACCTCGGGTTCGTATAATTCACCCCTCCACTTT. Translated, it gives CASSLTSGSYNSPLHF. This rearrangement joins TRBV4-1 to TRBJ1-6; D call uncertain. Trimming shortened V by 5 bases and J by 4 bases, and 15 bases separated the two germline ends. The CDR3 contains 16 residues. Germline V gene lookup returns CDR1 MGHRA and CDR2 YSYEKL.

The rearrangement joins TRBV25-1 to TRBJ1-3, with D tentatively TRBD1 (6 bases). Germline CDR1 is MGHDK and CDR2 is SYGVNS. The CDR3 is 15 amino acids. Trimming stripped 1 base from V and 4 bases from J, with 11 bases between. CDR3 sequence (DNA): TGTGCCAGCAGTGAATCTCGGGGGCCGGGAAACACCATATATTTT. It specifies CASSESRGPGNTIYF. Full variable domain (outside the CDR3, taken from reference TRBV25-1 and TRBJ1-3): EADIYQTPRYLVIGTGKKITLECSQTMGHDKMYWYQQDPGMELHLIHYSYGVNSTEKGDLSSESTVSRIRTEHFPLTLESARPSHTSQYLCASSESRGPGNTIYFGEGSWLTVV.

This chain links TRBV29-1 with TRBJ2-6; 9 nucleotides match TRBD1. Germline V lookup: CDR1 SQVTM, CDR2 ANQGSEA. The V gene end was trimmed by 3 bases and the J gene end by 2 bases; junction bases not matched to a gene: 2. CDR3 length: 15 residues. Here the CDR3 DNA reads TGCAGCGTTGATACAGGGGGCGCTGGGGCCAACGTCCTGACTTTC. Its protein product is CSVDTGGAGANVLTF.

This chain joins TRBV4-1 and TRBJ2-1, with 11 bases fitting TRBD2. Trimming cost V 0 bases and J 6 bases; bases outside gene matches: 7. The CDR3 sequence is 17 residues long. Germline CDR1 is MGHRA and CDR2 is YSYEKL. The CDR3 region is CASSQDLGTSGLNEQFF. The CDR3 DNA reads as TGCGCCAGCAGCCAAGATCTGGGGACTAGCGGCCTCAATGAGCAGTTCTTC.

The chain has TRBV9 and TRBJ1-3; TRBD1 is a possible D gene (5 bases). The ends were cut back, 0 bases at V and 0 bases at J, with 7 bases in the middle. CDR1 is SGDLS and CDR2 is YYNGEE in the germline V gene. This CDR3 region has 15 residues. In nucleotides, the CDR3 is TGTGCCAGCAGCGTAGACAGGAGCTCTGGAAACACCATATATTTT. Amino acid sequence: CASSVDRSSGNTIYF. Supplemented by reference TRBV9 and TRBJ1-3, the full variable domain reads DSGVTQTPKHLITATGQRVTLRCSPRSGDLSVYWYQQSLDQGLQFLIQYYNGEERAKGNILERFSAQQFPDLHSELNLSSLELGDSALYFCASSVDRSSGNTIYFGEGSWLTVV.

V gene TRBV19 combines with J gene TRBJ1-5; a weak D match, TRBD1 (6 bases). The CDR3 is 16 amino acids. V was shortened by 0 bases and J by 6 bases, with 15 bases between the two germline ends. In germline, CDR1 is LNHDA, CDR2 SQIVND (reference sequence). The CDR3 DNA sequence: TGTGCCAGTAGTATAGAAGGGGGGATCCAGGGTCAGCCCCAGCATTTT. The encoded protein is CASSIEGGIQGQPQHF.

In DNA, the CDR3 is TGTGCCTGGAGAGCGGGAGTCTACGAGCAGTACTTC. This translates into CAWRAGVYEQYF. The V and J genes are TRBV30 and TRBJ2-7; 8 nucleotides align to TRBD2. With 3 bases clipped from V and 3 bases from J, the junction kept 1 base outside the gene matches. CDR3 size: 12 residues. Germline values: CDR1 GTSNPN, CDR2 SVGIG (reference sequence).

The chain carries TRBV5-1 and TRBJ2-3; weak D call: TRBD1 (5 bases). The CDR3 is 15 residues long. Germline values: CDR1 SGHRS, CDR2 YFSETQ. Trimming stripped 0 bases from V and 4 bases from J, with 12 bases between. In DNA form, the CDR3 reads TGCGCCAGCAGCTTGGTGTCAGGGAATCCAGATACGCAGTATTTT. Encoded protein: CASSLVSGNPDTQYF.

The CDR3, as DNA: TGTGCCAGCAGCCCTGGGGGACTAGTTGGTGGTACGCAGTATTTT. It translates to CASSPGGLVGGTQYF. The chain combines TRBV7-6 with TRBJ2-3, with 8 bases aligning to TRBD2. The CDR3 length is 15 residues. Germline V gives CDR1 SGHVS, CDR2 FNYEAQ. After removal of 5 bases from V and 8 bases from J, the junction contained 12 bases not matched to a gene.

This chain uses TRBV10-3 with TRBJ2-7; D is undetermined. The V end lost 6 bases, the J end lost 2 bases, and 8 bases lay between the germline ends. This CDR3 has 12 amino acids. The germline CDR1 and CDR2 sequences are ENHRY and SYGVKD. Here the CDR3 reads CAIRGSAYEQYF. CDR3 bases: TGTGCCATCAGGGGGTCCGCCTACGAGCAGTACTTC.

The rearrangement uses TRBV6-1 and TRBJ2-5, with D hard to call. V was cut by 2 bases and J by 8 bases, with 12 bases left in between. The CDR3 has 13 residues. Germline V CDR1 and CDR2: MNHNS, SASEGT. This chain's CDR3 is CASSEPNRDTQYF. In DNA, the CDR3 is TGTGCCAGCAGTGAACCAAACAGAGACACCCAGTACTTC.

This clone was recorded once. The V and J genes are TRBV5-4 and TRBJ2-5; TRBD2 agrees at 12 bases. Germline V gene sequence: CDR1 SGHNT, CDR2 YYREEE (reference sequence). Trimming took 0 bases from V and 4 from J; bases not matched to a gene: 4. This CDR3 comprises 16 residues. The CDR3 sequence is CASSLGLAGVSETQYF. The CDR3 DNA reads TGTGCCAGCAGCTTGGGACTAGCGGGAGTTTCAGAGACCCAGTACTTC.

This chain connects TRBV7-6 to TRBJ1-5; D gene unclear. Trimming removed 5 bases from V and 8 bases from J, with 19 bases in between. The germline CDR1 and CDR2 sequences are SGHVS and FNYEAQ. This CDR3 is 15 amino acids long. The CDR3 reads CASSPSLLPTEPQHF. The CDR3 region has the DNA TGTGCCAGCAGCCCGTCCCTGCTGCCGACGGAGCCCCAGCATTTT.

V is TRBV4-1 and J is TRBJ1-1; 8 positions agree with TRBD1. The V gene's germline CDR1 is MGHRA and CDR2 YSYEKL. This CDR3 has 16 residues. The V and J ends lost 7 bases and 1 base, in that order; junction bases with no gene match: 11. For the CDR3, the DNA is TGCGCCAGCACACCGGGGCCAGGGGGCGAGAACACTGAAGCTTTCTTT. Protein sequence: CASTPGPGGENTEAFF.

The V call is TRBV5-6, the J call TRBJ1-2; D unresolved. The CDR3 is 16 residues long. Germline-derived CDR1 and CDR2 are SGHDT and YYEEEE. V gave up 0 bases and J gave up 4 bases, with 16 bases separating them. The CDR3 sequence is CASSLDGWGSSYGYTF. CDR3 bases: TGTGCCAGCAGCTTGGATGGGTGGGGTTCGAGCTATGGCTACACCTTC. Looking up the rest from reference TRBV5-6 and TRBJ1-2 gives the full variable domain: DAGVTQSPTHLIKTRGQQVTLRCSPKSGHDTVSWYQQALGQGPQFIFQYYEEEERQRGNFPDRFSGHQFPNYSSELNVNALLLGDSALYLCASSLDGWGSSYGYTFGSGTRLTVV.

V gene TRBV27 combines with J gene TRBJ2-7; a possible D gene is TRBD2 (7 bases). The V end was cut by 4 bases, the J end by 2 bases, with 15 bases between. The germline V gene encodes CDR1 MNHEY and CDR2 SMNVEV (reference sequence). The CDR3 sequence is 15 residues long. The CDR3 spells CASSSSGGQTYEQYF. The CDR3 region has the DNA TGTGCCAGCAGTTCCTCGGGGGGACAAACCTACGAGCAGTACTTC.

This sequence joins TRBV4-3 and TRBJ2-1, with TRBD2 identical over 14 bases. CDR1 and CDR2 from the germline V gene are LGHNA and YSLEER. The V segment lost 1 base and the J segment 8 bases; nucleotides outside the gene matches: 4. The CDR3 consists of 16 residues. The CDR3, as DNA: TGCGCCAGCAGCCAAGGACTAGCGGGGGGGTTCGATGAGCAGTTCTTC. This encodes CASSQGLAGGFDEQFF.

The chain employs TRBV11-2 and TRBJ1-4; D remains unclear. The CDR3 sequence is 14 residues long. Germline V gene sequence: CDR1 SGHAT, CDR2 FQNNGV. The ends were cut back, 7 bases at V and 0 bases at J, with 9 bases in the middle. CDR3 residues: CASTKAATNEKLFF. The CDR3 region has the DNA TGTGCCAGCACCAAAGCTGCAACTAATGAAAAACTGTTTTTT.

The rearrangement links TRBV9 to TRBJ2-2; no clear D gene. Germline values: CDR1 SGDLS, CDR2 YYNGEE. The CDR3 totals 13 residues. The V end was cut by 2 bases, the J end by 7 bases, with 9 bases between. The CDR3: CASSVRLVGELFF. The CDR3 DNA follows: TGTGCCAGCAGCGTCAGGTTGGTCGGGGAGCTGTTTTTT.